Listed here are 30 T cell receptor beta chains from one sample, sequenced in a study of blood T cell repertoires in COVID-19. Only in-frame clones appear in the TCRdb table, and some are missing; sequencing was by immunoSEQ multiplex PCR. The data contain 150,000 to 250,000 clones, roughly 80% of them seen just once; the ten biggest clones take up 5.5% to 7%. The source material was peripheral blood. The receptors shown here come from a woman between 40 and 50 years old with COVID-19, enrolled during active disease.

This rearrangement joins TRBV2 to TRBJ2-7; 9 bases map to TRBD1. The V segment lost 7 bases and the J segment 5 bases; nucleotides outside the gene matches: 12. The CDR3 sequence is 15 residues long. Looked up from germline, CDR1 is SNHLY and CDR2 is FYNNEI. The CDR3 DNA reads as TGTGCCAGCAAAGGGGGGGACAGGGAAGGAAACGAGCAGTACTTC. Its translation is CASKGGDREGNEQYF.

The chain couples TRBV9 to TRBJ1-1; D unclear. Germline CDR1 is SGDLS and CDR2 is YYNGEE. The CDR3 loop spans 14 amino acids. V was trimmed by 0 bases and J by 2 bases, leaving 8 bases between them. CDR3 sequence reads: CASSVVGPNTEAFF. CDR3 sequence (DNA): TGTGCCAGCAGCGTAGTTGGCCCTAACACTGAAGCTTTCTTT.

This clone was seen a handful of times. This chain joins TRBV19 and TRBJ2-5; possible D gene TRBD1, 6 bases. V was trimmed by 5 bases and J by 5 bases, leaving 21 bases between them. Germline lookup yields CDR1 LNHDA and CDR2 SQIVND (reference sequence). The CDR3 contains 16 residues. CDR3 nucleotides: TGTGCCAGTAGTTTTTCCGGGACATCAGGGGCCGAGACCCAGTACTTC. Its translation: CASSFSGTSGAETQYF.

As regards this clone: The junction does not match germline at one end; this may be a read error. This chain connects TRBV3-1 (or the pseudogene TRBV3-2) to TRBJ1-5, with a weak D call TRBD1 (5 bases). The length of the CDR3 is 12 residues. Germline loops: CDR1 LGHDT, CDR2 YNNKEL (reference sequence). The CDR3, as DNA: TGTGCCAGCAGCCAGGGGGGGGGAAGGAGGAATTTT. The encoded protein is CASSQGGGRRNF.

The rearrangement links TRBV12-3 or TRBV12-4 to TRBJ1-1; 7 nucleotides agree with TRBD1. Germline trimming cut 5 bases from V and 6 bases from J; bases unmatched to any gene: 3. The CDR3 contains 12 residues. The CDR3 nucleotides read TGTGCCAGCAGTCCAGGGGGATCTGAAGCTTTCTTT. Translation: CASSPGGSEAFF.

V and J are TRBV7-2 and TRBJ2-7; D gene ambiguous. CDR1 is SGHTA, CDR2 FQGNSA, per germline. The CDR3 has 12 residues. The V end was cut by 5 bases, the J end by 7 bases, with 12 bases between. In DNA form, the CDR3 reads TGTGCCAGCAGCCCTACTCCTCGGGAGCAGTACTTC. It yields the protein CASSPTPREQYF.

This clone was picked up one time. V gene TRBV30 combines with J gene TRBJ1-1; a weak D match, TRBD1 (5 bases). The CDR3 is made up of 14 amino acids. The germline gives CDR1 GTSNPN, CDR2 SVGIG (reference sequence). Trimming took off 3 bases at V and 6 bases at J, with 17 bases between the two ends. The CDR3 protein is CAWRPPGVVAEAFF. CDR3 nucleotides: TGTGCCTGGAGGCCCCCGGGGGTTGTGGCTGAAGCTTTCTTT.

This clone was detected only once. The rearrangement uses TRBV4-1 and TRBJ2-1, with 11 positions matching TRBD2. J gave up 5 bases and V 8 bases, and 8 bases lay outside the gene matches. The germline V gene has CDR1 MGHRA and CDR2 YSYEKL. The CDR3 totals 15 residues. For the CDR3, the DNA is TGCGCCAGCCGAAATAGCGGGGGGGTGGACAATGAGCAGTTCTTC. Its protein is CASRNSGGVDNEQFF.

The chain has TRBV4-1 and TRBJ1-4, with 10 bases identical to TRBD1. CDR1 and CDR2 (germline): MGHRA, YSYEKL. This CDR3 has 13 amino acids. Unmatched junction bases numbered 2, after V lost 5 bases and J lost 8 bases. Here the CDR3 reads CASSWTGGEKLFF. In DNA, the CDR3 is TGCGCCAGCAGCTGGACAGGGGGGGAAAAACTGTTTTTT.

The chain is built from TRBV9 and TRBJ1-3; D ambiguous. The CDR3 spans 15 residues. V shed 4 bases and J shed 2 bases, with 13 bases lying between them. Germline CDR1 SGDLS, CDR2 YYNGEE. CDR3 sequence (DNA): TGTGCCAGCAGCCCGACTGTGGGTGCTGGAAACACCATATATTTT. Translating it yields CASSPTVGAGNTIYF.

This clone was seen just once. The chain combines TRBV18 with TRBJ1-5; 10 positions agree with TRBD1. Trimming cost V 3 bases and J 7 bases; bases outside gene matches: 6. Germline-derived CDR1 and CDR2 are KGHSH and LQKENI. The CDR3 runs 15 residues. The chain's CDR3 is CASSPPGQGWQPQHF. CDR3 nucleotides: TGTGCCAGCTCACCGCCGGGACAGGGGTGGCAGCCCCAGCATTTT.

The chain uses TRBV19 and TRBJ1-3, with 7 bases aligning to TRBD1. Per germline, CDR1 LNHDA and CDR2 SQIVND (reference sequence). CDR3 size: 14 residues. Trimming cost V 7 bases and J 4 bases; bases outside gene matches: 7. CDR3 in amino acids: CASTMTGHGNTIYF. CDR3 nucleotides: TGTGCCAGTACCATGACAGGGCACGGAAACACCATATATTTT.

This clone turned up a few times. The V and J genes are TRBV9 and TRBJ2-7, with D perhaps TRBD2 (6 bases). Trimming pared 2 bases from V and 5 bases from J, leaving 17 bases between. This CDR3 spans 15 amino acids. Germline V CDR1 and CDR2: SGDLS, YYNGEE. The CDR3 is CASSVRSSGDHEQYF. CDR3 coding DNA: TGTGCCAGCAGCGTGAGGAGCTCGGGGGACCACGAGCAGTACTTC.

The V call is TRBV5-4, the J call TRBJ2-7, with D tentatively TRBD2 (7 bases). This CDR3 contains 16 residues. Per the germline V gene, CDR1 is SGHNT and CDR2 is YYREEE (reference sequence). Trimming pared 4 bases from V and 0 bases from J, leaving 17 bases between. The CDR3 sequence: CASSGGLAVRSYEQYF. CDR3 nucleotide sequence: TGTGCCAGCAGCGGGGGGCTAGCGGTTCGCTCCTACGAGCAGTACTTC. Combining the CDR3 with reference TRBV5-4 and TRBJ2-7 gives the whole variable domain ETGVTQSPTHLIKTRGQQVTLRCSSQSGHNTVSWYQQALGQGPQFIFQYYREEENGRGNFPPRFSGLQFPNYSSELNVNALELDDSALYLCASSGGLAVRSYEQYFGPGTRLTVT.

The chain recombines TRBV6-5 with TRBJ1-2; 8 positions agree with TRBD1. This CDR3 has 15 amino acids. From germline, CDR1 is MNHEY and CDR2 SVGAGI. Germline trimming cut 6 bases from V and 6 bases from J; bases unmatched to any gene: 12. The CDR3 bases are TGTGCCAGCAGAATCGCCGGGACAGGACCCCATGGCTACACCTTC. Its translation: CASRIAGTGPHGYTF.

The J gene is TRBJ2-1, the V gene TRBV27, with 8 nucleotides matching TRBD2. The V gene's germline CDR1 is MNHEY and CDR2 SMNVEV (reference sequence). Trimming at V came to 2 bases and at J to 1 base, leaving 7 bases not matched to a gene. The CDR3 runs 17 residues. The CDR3 nucleotides are TGTGCCAGCAGTTTAAAGCCAGCGGGAGTTTCCTACAATGAGCAGTTCTTC. The encoded protein is CASSLKPAGVSYNEQFF.

This chain links TRBV7-2 with TRBJ2-3; D is unclear. The CDR3 spans 15 residues. Looked up from germline, CDR1 is SGHTA and CDR2 is FQGNSA. With 2 bases removed from V and 6 bases from J, the gap between germline ends came to 15 bases. The CDR3 coding sequence is TGTGCCAGCAGCTTAACCTCCGGGTACCAGGATACGCAGTATTTT. Protein product: CASSLTSGYQDTQYF.

The chain recombines TRBV27 with TRBJ2-5; 7 bases agree with TRBD2. The germline V gene has CDR1 MNHEY and CDR2 SMNVEV (reference sequence). The J segment lost 2 bases and the V segment lost 5 bases, leaving 20 bases of the junction unmatched. The CDR3 runs to 19 residues. The CDR3, as DNA: TGTGCCAGCAGTCTACATCCCTCCTCTAGCGGCACAGCACAAGAGACCCAGTACTTC. It is translated as CASSLHPSSSGTAQETQYF.

The chain combines TRBV9 with TRBJ2-7; D might be TRBD2 (6 bases). The CDR3 extends over 16 amino acids. Germline CDR1 SGDLS, CDR2 YYNGEE. Trimming cost V 4 bases and J 2 bases, with 19 bases left between them. The CDR3 reads CASSPSAVRGTYEQYF. Here the CDR3 DNA reads TGTGCCAGCAGCCCCTCAGCGGTCCGGGGGACCTACGAGCAGTACTTC.

This chain connects TRBV7-3 to TRBJ1-6, with 10 bases fitting TRBD1. This CDR3 is 16 amino acids long. J was trimmed by 5 bases and V by 2 bases; bases with no gene match: 3. Looked up from germline, CDR1 is SGHTA and CDR2 is FQGTGA. The CDR3 bases are TGTGCCAGCAGCTTACGGACAGGGGGGGATAATTCACCCCTCCACTTT. Protein product: CASSLRTGGDNSPLHF.

CDR3 coding DNA: TGTGCTAGTGGTAGACAGGGTGGGGTAGGCAATCAGCCCCAGCATTTT. The encoded protein is CASGRQGGVGNQPQHF. The genes are TRBV12-5 and TRBJ1-5, with TRBD1 matching 7 bases. J was trimmed by 2 bases and V by 5 bases; bases with no gene match: 9. Germline loops: CDR1 LGHNT, CDR2 FRNRAP. The CDR3 sequence is 16 residues long.

The chain joins TRBV5-5 to TRBJ1-6; a weak D match, TRBD1 (6 bases). Germline CDR1 SGHKS, CDR2 YYEKEE (reference sequence). CDR3 length: 15 residues. Deletions cut 3 bases from V and 8 bases from J, with 15 bases between. The DNA of the CDR3 is TGTGCCAGCAGCTGGATGGGGGGGCGAGATTCACCCCTCCACTTT. It encodes CASSWMGGRDSPLHF.

The chain combines TRBV7-2 with TRBJ1-1, with D possibly matching TRBD1 (5 bases). The CDR3 is made up of 16 amino acids. The germline V gene encodes CDR1 SGHTA and CDR2 FQGNSA. Trimming took off 0 bases at V and 1 base at J, with 12 bases between the two ends. In DNA, the CDR3 is TGTGCCAGCAGCTTAGCGCTTGGGGGGGGGAACACTGAAGCTTTCTTT. Encoded protein: CASSLALGGGNTEAFF.

This clone was seen just once. This chain links TRBV30 with TRBJ2-2; no definite D call. The CDR3 loop spans 15 amino acids. Trimming took off 1 base at V and 0 bases at J, with 9 bases between the two ends. In germline, CDR1 is GTSNPN, CDR2 SVGIG (reference sequence). The CDR3 coding sequence is TGTGCCTGGAGTGGATACTACACGAACACCGGGGAGCTGTTTTTT. It translates to CAWSGYYTNTGELFF.

The chain has TRBV11-2 and TRBJ1-1; 10 bases agree with TRBD1. CDR1 is SGHAT and CDR2 is FQNNGV in the germline V gene. This CDR3 is built from 16 residues. Losses at the gene ends were 5 bases for V and 5 bases for J; bases not matched to a gene: 11. The CDR3 coding sequence is TGTGCCAGCAGCCACAGGACAGGGGGTACTGTAACTGAAGCTTTCTTT. As protein: CASSHRTGGTVTEAFF.

The V and J genes are TRBV7-9 and TRBJ1-1, with 8 bases aligning to TRBD1. After removal of 7 bases from V and 5 bases from J, the junction contained 6 bases not matched to a gene. CDR3 length: 13 amino acids. Germline values: CDR1 SEHNR, CDR2 FQNEAQ (reference sequence). CDR3 amino acids: CASMTGVSTEAFF. Written as DNA, the CDR3 is TGTGCCAGCATGACAGGGGTATCGACTGAAGCTTTCTTT.

The chain links TRBV30 to TRBJ2-3; TRBD2 aligns across 9 bases. J was trimmed by 0 bases and V by 5 bases; bases with no gene match: 3. This CDR3 is built from 14 residues. Germline V CDR1 and CDR2: GTSNPN, SVGIG (reference sequence). DNA of the CDR3: TGTGCCTGGGCGGGACTAGCTAGCACAGATACGCAGTATTTT. This gives the protein CAWAGLASTDTQYF.

The V and J genes are TRBV27 and TRBJ1-5; TRBD1 matches 9 bases. The CDR3 is made up of 16 amino acids. Germline trimming cut 4 bases from V and 4 bases from J; bases unmatched to any gene: 8. Germline lookup yields CDR1 MNHEY and CDR2 SMNVEV (reference sequence). The CDR3 loop reads CASSSPPDRGNQPQHF. The DNA of the CDR3 is TGTGCCAGCAGTTCCCCCCCGGACAGGGGAAATCAGCCCCAGCATTTT.

The chain links TRBV19 to TRBJ1-5, with TRBD1 matching over 7 bases. CDR3 length: 16 amino acids. In germline, CDR1 is LNHDA, CDR2 SQIVND (reference sequence). With 5 bases clipped from V and 4 bases from J, the junction kept 11 bases outside the gene matches. For the CDR3, the DNA is TGTGCCAGTAGTCATCTCAGGGGGATACGGAATCAGCCCCAGCATTTT. It translates to CASSHLRGIRNQPQHF.

For the CDR3, the DNA is TGTGCCAGCAGCCACCGGGACTCCACTAGCACAGATACGCAGTATTTT. This sequence encodes CASSHRDSTSTDTQYF. The chain carries TRBV14 and TRBJ2-3, with D perhaps TRBD2 (6 bases). Trimming left V 3 bases short and J 0 bases short, with 13 bases between. The CDR3 has 16 residues. Germline values: CDR1 SGHDN, CDR2 FVKESK. Complete variable domain (other parts from reference TRBV14 and TRBJ2-3): EAGVTQFPSHSVIEKGQTVTLRCDPISGHDNLYWYRRVMGKEIKFLLHFVKESKQDESGMPNNRFLAERTGGTYSTLKVQPAELEDSGVYFCASSHRDSTSTDTQYFGPGTRLTVL.